This TCR beta chain was retrieved from a study of OX40 agonist ivuxolimab in advanced cancers. Study-level information: The group had a mean age of 60 years, ranged from about 23 to 85, and was around 82% male. Three patients had partial responses: one hepatocellular carcinoma, two cutaneous melanoma.

TCRdb's table, derived via immunoSEQ multiplex PCR, lists solely in-frame clones and lacks some. The data hold around 46,000 clones, with around 89% observed a single time. Germline assignment: CDR1 SGHTA and CDR2 FQGTGA. Trimming left V 5 bases short and J 4 bases short, with 10 bases between. The CDR3 runs 13 residues. Baseline was the first blood sampling point, followed by cycle 4 day 1 and cycle 7 day 1. V and J are TRBV7-3 and TRBJ2-3; D unclear. The TCR originated in an adult with an advanced solid tumor such as melanoma, head and neck, liver or kidney cancer. The sample here was CD4+ or CD8+ T cells sorted from blood, taken in a trial of the OX40 agonist ivuxolimab. CDR3 bases: TGTGCCAGCAGCCCTAACCCCGCAGATACGCAGTATTTT. This codes for CASSPNPADTQYF.